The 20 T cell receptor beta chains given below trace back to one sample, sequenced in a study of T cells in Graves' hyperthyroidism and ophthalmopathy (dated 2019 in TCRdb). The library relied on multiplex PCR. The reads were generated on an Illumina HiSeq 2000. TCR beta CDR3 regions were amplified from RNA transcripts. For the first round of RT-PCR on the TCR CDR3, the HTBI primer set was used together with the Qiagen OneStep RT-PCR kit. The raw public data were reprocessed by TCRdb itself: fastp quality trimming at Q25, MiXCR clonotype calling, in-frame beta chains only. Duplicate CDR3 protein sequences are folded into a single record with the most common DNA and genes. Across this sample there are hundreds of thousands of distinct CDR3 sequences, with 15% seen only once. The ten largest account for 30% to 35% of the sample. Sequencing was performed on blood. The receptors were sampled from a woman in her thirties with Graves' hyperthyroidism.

CDR3 coding DNA: TGTGCCTGGGCACGCGGATACAATGAGCAGTTCTTC. Protein: CAWARGYNEQFF. The gene calls are TRBV30 and TRBJ2-1; no firm D call. The CDR3 spans 12 residues. Germline V gives CDR1 GTSNPN, CDR2 SVGIG (reference sequence). V lost 5 bases, J lost 4 bases, and 9 bases lay in between.

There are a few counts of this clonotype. For the CDR3, the DNA is TGTGCCAGCAGCGCTTTCGTAGCGGGAGCTGACCCTTCCGAGCAGTACTTC. It codes for CASSAFVAGADPSEQYF. The V and J genes are TRBV7-6 and TRBJ2-7, with 9 bases lining up with TRBD2. Trimming removed 5 bases from V and 6 bases from J; junction bases left unmatched: 17. This CDR3 contains 17 residues. Germline assignment: CDR1 SGHVS and CDR2 FNYEAQ.

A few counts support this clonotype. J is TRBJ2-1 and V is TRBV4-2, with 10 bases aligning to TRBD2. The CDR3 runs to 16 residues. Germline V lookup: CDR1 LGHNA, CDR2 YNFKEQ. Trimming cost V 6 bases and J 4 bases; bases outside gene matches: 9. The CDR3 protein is CASSRGLAELYNEQFF. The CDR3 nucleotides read TGTGCCAGCAGTCGTGGACTAGCGGAACTATACAATGAGCAGTTCTTC.

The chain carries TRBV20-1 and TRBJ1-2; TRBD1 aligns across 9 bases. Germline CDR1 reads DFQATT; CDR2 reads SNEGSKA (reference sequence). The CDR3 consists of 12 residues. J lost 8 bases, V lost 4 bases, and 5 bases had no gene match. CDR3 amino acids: CSANRGQRGYTF. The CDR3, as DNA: TGCAGTGCTAACAGGGGGCAGAGGGGCTACACCTTC.

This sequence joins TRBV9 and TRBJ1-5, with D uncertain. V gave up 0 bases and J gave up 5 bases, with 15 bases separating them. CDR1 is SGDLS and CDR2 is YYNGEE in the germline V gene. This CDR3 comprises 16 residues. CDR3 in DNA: TGTGCCAGCAGCGTAGTACGCGCCCCAGCATATCAGCCCCAGCATTTT. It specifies CASSVVRAPAYQPQHF. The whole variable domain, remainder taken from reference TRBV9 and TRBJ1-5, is DSGVTQTPKHLITATGQRVTLRCSPRSGDLSVYWYQQSLDQGLQFLIQYYNGEERAKGNILERFSAQQFPDLHSELNLSSLELGDSALYFCASSVVRAPAYQPQHFGDGTRLSIL.

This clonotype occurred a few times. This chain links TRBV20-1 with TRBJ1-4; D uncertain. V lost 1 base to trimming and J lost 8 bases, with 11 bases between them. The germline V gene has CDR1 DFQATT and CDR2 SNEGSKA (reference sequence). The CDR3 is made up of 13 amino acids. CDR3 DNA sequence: TGCAGTGCTAGAGCAAGCGGATCGGAAAAACTGTTTTTT. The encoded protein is CSARASGSEKLFF.

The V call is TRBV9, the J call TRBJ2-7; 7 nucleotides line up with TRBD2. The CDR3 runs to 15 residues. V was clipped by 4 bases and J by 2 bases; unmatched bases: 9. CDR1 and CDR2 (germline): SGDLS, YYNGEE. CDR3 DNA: TGTGCCAGCAGCTCCGGGACTAACCCAACCTACGAGCAGTACTTC. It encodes CASSSGTNPTYEQYF.

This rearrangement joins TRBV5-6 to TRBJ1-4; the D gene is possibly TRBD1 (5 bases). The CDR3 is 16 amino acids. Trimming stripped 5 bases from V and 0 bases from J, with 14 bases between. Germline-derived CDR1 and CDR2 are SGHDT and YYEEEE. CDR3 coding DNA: TGTGCCAGCAGTCCCGGGACGGCCGCAACTAATGAAAAACTGTTTTTT. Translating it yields CASSPGTAATNEKLFF.

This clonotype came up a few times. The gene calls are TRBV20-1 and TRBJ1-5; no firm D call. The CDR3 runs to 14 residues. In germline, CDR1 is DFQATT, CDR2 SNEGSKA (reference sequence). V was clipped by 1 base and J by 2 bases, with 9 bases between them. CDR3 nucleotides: TGCAGTGCTAGAGGAGGGAGGGGCAATCAGCCCCAGCATTTT. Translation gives CSARGGRGNQPQHF.

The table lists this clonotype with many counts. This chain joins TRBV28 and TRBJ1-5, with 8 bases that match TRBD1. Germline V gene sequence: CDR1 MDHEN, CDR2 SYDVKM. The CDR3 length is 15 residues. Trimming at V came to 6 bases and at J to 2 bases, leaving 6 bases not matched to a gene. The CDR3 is CASSLTGGGNQPQHF. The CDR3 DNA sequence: TGTGCCAGCAGCCTCACAGGGGGTGGCAATCAGCCCCAGCATTTT.

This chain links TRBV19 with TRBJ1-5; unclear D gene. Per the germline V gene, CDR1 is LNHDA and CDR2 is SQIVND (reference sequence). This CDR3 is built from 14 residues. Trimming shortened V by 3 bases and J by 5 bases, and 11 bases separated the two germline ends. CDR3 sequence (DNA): TGTGCCAGTAGTATTTCAGATGGAGATCAGCCCCAGCATTTT. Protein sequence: CASSISDGDQPQHF.

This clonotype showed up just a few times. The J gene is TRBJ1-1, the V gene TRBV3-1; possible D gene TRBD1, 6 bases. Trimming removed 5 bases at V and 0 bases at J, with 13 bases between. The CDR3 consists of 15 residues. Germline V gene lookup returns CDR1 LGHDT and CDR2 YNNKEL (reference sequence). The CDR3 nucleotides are TGTGCCAGCAGCTCCCCCGGGACAATGAACACTGAAGCTTTCTTT. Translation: CASSSPGTMNTEAFF.

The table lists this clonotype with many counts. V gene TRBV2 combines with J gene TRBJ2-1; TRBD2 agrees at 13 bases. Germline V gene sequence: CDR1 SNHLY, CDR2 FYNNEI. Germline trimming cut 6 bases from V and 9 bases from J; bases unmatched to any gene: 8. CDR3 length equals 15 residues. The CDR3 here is CASRTTSGRAFEQFF. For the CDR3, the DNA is TGTGCCAGCAGGACCACTAGCGGGAGGGCCTTTGAGCAGTTCTTC. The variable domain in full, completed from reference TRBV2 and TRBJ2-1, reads EPEVTQTPSHQVTQMGQEVILRCVPISNHLYFYWYRQILGQKVEFLVSFYNNEISEKSEIFDDQFSVERPDGSNFTLKIRSTKLEDSAMYFCASRTTSGRAFEQFFGPGTRLTVL.

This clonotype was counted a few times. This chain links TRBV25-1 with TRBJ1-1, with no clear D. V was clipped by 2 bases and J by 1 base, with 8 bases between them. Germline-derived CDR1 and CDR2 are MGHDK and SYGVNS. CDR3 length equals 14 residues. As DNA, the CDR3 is TGTGCCAGCAGTGAAGTTGGTAAGAACACTGAAGCTTTCTTT. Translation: CASSEVGKNTEAFF.

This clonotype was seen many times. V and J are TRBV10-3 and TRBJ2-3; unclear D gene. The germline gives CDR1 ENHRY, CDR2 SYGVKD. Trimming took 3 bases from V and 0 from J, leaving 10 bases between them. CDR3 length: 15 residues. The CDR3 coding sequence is TGTGCCATCAGTGACACGGATACTAGCACAGATACGCAGTATTTT. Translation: CAISDTDTSTDTQYF.

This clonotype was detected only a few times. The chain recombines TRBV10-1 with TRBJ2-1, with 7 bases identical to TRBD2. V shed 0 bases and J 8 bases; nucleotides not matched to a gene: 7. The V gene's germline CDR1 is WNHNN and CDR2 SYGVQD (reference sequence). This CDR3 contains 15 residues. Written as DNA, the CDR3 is TGCGCCAGCAGTGAGTCGGGGGGGAACGGGTATGAGCAGTTCTTC. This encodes CASSESGGNGYEQFF.

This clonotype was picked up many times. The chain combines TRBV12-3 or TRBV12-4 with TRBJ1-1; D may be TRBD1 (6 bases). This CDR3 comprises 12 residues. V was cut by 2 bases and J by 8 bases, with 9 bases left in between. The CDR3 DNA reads TGTGCCAGCAGTTTATACAGGGCCGAAGCTTTCTTT. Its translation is CASSLYRAEAFF.

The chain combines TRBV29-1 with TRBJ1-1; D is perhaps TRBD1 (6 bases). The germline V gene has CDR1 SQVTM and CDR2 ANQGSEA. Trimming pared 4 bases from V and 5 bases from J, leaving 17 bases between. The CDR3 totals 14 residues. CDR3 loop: CSVGGGGGFTEAFF. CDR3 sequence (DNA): TGCAGCGTTGGAGGAGGGGGGGGCTTTACTGAAGCTTTCTTT. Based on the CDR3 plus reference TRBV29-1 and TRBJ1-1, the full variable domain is SAVISQKPSRDICQRGTSLTIQCQVDSQVTMMFWYRQQPGQSLTLIATANQGSEATYESGFVIDKFPISRPNLTFSTLTVSNMSPEDSSIYLCSVGGGGGFTEAFFGQGTRLTVV.

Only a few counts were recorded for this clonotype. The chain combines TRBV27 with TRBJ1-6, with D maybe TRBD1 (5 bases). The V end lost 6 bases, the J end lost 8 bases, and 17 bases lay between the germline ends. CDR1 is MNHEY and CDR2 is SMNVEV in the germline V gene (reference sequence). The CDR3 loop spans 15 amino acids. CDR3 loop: CASRREGTVDSPLHF. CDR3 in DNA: TGTGCCAGCAGACGAGAAGGGACGGTAGATTCACCCCTCCACTTT.

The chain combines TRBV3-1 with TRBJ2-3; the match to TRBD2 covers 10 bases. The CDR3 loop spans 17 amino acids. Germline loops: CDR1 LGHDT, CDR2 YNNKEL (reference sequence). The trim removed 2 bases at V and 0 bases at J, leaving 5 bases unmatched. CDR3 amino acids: CASSQWPAGGSTDTQYF. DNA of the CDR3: TGTGCCAGCAGCCAATGGCCAGCGGGAGGGAGCACAGATACGCAGTATTTT.